This T cell receptor beta chain was identified in a study of blood T cells in healthy people across ages. Study summary: With template switching, about one barcoded beta molecule was captured per two T cells.

This clonotype was counted only a few times. Its antigen is not identified. For every donor, a draw yielded roughly 10 milliliters of peripheral blood. A sample-barcoded 5' primer and a J-beta primer mix were used in a second PCR of roughly 6 to 11 cycles. TCRdb re-called the 5' RACE reads with MiXCR, one entry per CDR3 protein. This table holds 850,000 to 1,000,000 distinct CDR3 sequences, just over 50% found once. Study conclusions and caveats: There was a strong correlation between TCR beta diversity and naive T cell percentage. Underestimates were what the diversity estimates from one million T cells were considered to be.

The receptor was isolated from a woman in her sixties or seventies in good health. The source material was blood.

The CDR3 nucleotides are TGCAGTGCCACAACACAGGGGTTCTCCTACGAGCAGTACTTC. Protein: CSATTQGFSYEQYF. This chain connects TRBV20-1 to TRBJ2-7, with 7 positions matching TRBD1. Trimming cost V 6 bases and J 0 bases; bases outside gene matches: 8. The CDR3 runs 14 residues. Looked up from germline, CDR1 is DFQATT and CDR2 is SNEGSKA (reference sequence).